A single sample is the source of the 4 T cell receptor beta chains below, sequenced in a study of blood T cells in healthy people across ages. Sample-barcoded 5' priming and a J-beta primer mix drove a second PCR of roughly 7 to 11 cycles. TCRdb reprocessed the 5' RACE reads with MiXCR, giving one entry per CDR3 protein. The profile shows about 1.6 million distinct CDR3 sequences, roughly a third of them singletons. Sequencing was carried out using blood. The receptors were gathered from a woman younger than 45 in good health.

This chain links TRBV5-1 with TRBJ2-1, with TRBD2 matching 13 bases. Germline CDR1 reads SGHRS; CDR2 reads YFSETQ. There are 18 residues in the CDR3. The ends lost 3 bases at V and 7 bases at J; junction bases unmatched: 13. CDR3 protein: CASSSAGTSGVIVNEQFF. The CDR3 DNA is TGCGCCAGCAGCTCCGCCGGGACTAGCGGGGTTATTGTAAATGAGCAGTTCTTC.

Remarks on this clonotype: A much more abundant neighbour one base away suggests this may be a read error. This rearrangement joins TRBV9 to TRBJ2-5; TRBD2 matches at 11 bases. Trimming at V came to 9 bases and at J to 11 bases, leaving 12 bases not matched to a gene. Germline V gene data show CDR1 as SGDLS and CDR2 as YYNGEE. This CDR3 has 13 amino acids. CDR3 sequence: CATSSGGSNEQYF. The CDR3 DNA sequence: TGTGCCACCTCTAGCGGGGGGAGCAATGAGCAGTACTTC.

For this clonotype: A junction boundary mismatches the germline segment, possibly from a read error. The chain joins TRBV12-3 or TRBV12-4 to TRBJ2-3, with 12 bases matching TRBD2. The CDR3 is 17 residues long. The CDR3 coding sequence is TGTGCCAGCAGCCTACAACTAGCGGGGGGTGGCACAGATACGGAGTATTTT. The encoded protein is CASSLQLAGGGTDTEYF.

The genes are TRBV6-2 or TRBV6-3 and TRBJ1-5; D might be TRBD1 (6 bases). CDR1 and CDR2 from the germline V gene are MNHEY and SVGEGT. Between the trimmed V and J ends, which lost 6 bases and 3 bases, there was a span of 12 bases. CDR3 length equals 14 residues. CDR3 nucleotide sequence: TGTGCCAGCAGCTGGACAGCCTTCAATCAGCCCCAGCATTTT. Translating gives CASSWTAFNQPQHF.